One sample yielded the 23 T cell receptor beta chains listed below, sequenced in a study of vaccination effects on CD4 cells after COVID-19. No antigen has been assigned to these receptors. Antigen-specific CD4+ T cells were expanded with viral peptide pools in the ViraFEST assay before sequencing. Cultured cells yielded isolated CD4+ T cells after about ten days. Vaccine recipients had no previous SARS-CoV-2 infection; their nucleocapsid antibodies were negative. Profiled with immunoSEQ multiplex PCR; TCRdb holds only in-frame clones, not every one. The table includes roughly 52,000 clones, roughly 70% detected once. Sequenced material: CD4+ T cells from PBMCs cultured with SARS-CoV-2 spike peptides, taken before COVID-19 vaccination. The receptors were gathered from a human donor who received a COVID-19 vaccine.

There are a few counts of this clone. DNA for the CDR3: TGTGCCAGTAGGAGCGGATCACCCCTCCACTTT. Protein: CASRSGSPLHF. The J gene is TRBJ1-6, the V gene TRBV19, with D hard to call. CDR1 is LNHDA and CDR2 is SQIVND in the germline V gene (reference sequence). The ends were cut back, 6 bases at V and 10 bases at J, with 7 bases in the middle. The CDR3 contains 11 residues.

The chain uses TRBV19 and TRBJ2-3; D ambiguous. V dropped 5 bases and J dropped 1 base, with 10 bases sitting between them. The CDR3 is 14 amino acids. Germline CDR1 reads LNHDA; CDR2 reads SQIVND (reference sequence). CDR3 coding DNA: TGTGCCAGTAGTCCCAGCGCTGGCACAGATACGCAGTATTTT. As protein: CASSPSAGTDTQYF.

The chain combines TRBV5-1 with TRBJ1-1, with TRBD1 matching 7 bases. CDR1 and CDR2 (germline): SGHRS, YFSETQ. This CDR3 spans 13 amino acids. V trimming: 6 bases; J trimming: 0 bases; junction bases outside the gene matches: 2. The CDR3 is CASKDRVNTEAFF. The CDR3 region has the DNA TGCGCCAGCAAAGACAGGGTGAACACTGAAGCTTTCTTT.

The V and J genes are TRBV21-1 and TRBJ1-2; the D segment call TRBD1 is taken from the table without a DNA check. TRBV21-1 is recorded as a pseudogene. The CDR3 sequence is 16 residues long. CDR3 sequence reads: CASPRDRGCTNYGYTF. The CDR3 nucleotides are TGTGCCAGCCCCAGGGACAGGGGATGTACTAACTATGGCTACACCTTC.

V gene TRBV5-1 combines with J gene TRBJ1-2; D not certain. The CDR3 consists of 14 residues. Germline CDR1 reads SGHRS; CDR2 reads YFSETQ. V was cut by 1 base and J by 6 bases, with 13 bases left in between. CDR3 protein: CASSLWAPEDGYTF. DNA of the CDR3: TGCGCCAGCAGCTTGTGGGCCCCCGAGGATGGCTACACCTTC.

The chain recombines TRBV2 with TRBJ2-7; the match to TRBD2 covers 7 bases. Per the germline V gene, CDR1 is SNHLY and CDR2 is FYNNEI. The CDR3 is 17 residues long. V lost 1 base to trimming and J lost 1 base; unmatched junction nucleotides: 10. The CDR3 is CASSEGRAGVASYEQYF. DNA of the CDR3: TGTGCCAGCAGTGAAGGACGGGCGGGAGTAGCATCCTACGAGCAGTACTTC.

The CDR3 sequence is CASRMGTSGTYEQFF. In DNA, the CDR3 is TGTGCCAGTAGGATGGGGACTAGCGGGACCTATGAGCAGTTCTTC. The chain uses TRBV19 and TRBJ2-1; 13 nucleotides match TRBD2. With V trimmed by 6 bases and J by 8 bases, 7 bases remained unmatched. CDR3 length: 15 residues. Germline V gene data show CDR1 as LNHDA and CDR2 as SQIVND (reference sequence).

The chain recombines TRBV6-6 with TRBJ1-2; 9 nucleotides match TRBD1. The J segment lost 8 bases and the V segment lost 4 bases, leaving 5 bases of the junction unmatched. Germline CDR1 is MNHNY and CDR2 is SVGAGI (reference sequence). This CDR3 is built from 13 residues. CDR3 nucleotide sequence: TGTGCCAGCAGTTTACAGGGGGCGGGGGGCTACACCTTC. Translation gives CASSLQGAGGYTF.

This sequence joins TRBV5-1 and TRBJ1-3; D remains ambiguous. Germline V gene sequence: CDR1 SGHRS, CDR2 YFSETQ. CDR3 length: 17 amino acids. V was shortened by 4 bases and J by 0 bases, with 17 bases between the two germline ends. CDR3 in amino acids: CASSSSTHAYSGNTIYF. The CDR3 coding sequence is TGCGCCAGCAGCAGCTCGACACACGCGTACTCTGGAAACACCATATATTTT.

V is TRBV6-5 and J is TRBJ2-7; D is uncertain. The CDR3 totals 14 residues. Germline V gene data show CDR1 as MNHEY and CDR2 as SVGAGI. The germline V and J ends were trimmed by 6 bases and 7 bases, with 19 bases remaining between them. In DNA, the CDR3 is TGTGCCAGCAGAACCGGGCCTCAGACACGGGAGCAGTACTTC. Protein product: CASRTGPQTREQYF.

V usage is TRBV6-1 and J usage is TRBJ2-7; a weak D match, TRBD1 (5 bases). V dropped 3 bases and J dropped 6 bases, with 12 bases sitting between them. Germline values: CDR1 MNHNS, CDR2 SASEGT. This CDR3 contains 13 residues. CDR3 nucleotide sequence: TGTGCCAGCAGTGATTTACAGGCAAGCGAGCAGTACTTC. Translation gives CASSDLQASEQYF.

The chain recombines TRBV29-1 with TRBJ2-1; 12 bases map to TRBD2. Looked up from germline, CDR1 is SQVTM and CDR2 is ANQGSEA. V shed 5 bases and J 1 base; nucleotides not matched to a gene: 3. This CDR3 contains 15 residues. The CDR3 reads CSVTGLAGSYNEQFF. The CDR3 DNA reads TGCAGCGTTACCGGACTAGCGGGATCCTACAATGAGCAGTTCTTC.

The chain joins TRBV3-1 (or the pseudogene TRBV3-2) to TRBJ2-5, with 9 bases aligning to TRBD2. Germline V gene sequence: CDR1 LGHDT, CDR2 YNNKEL (reference sequence). V was clipped by 0 bases and J by 4 bases; unmatched bases: 6. The CDR3 extends over 16 amino acids. CDR3 coding DNA: TGTGCCAGCAGCCAAGACTCCGGCGGGGGGGCAGAGACCCAGTACTTC. Its protein product is CASSQDSGGGAETQYF.

The genes are TRBV29-1 and TRBJ2-7; maybe TRBD2 (7 bases). The V end was cut by 4 bases, the J end by 3 bases, with 16 bases between. Germline values: CDR1 SQVTM, CDR2 ANQGSEA. This CDR3 is 14 amino acids long. In DNA, the CDR3 is TGCAGCGTTGGGGGGGGCGGGCCTTACTACGAGCAGTACTTC. Translated: CSVGGGGPYYEQYF.

The chain joins TRBV18 to TRBJ2-1; D remains unclear. The CDR3 extends over 13 amino acids. V lost 0 bases, J lost 7 bases, and 7 bases lay in between. Germline CDR1 is KGHSH and CDR2 is LQKENI. CDR3 loop: CASSPPVGNEQFF. In DNA, the CDR3 is TGTGCCAGCTCACCACCGGTAGGGAATGAGCAGTTCTTC. Filled out from reference TRBV18 and TRBJ2-1, the complete variable domain reads NAGVMQNPRHLVRRRGQEARLRCSPMKGHSHVYWYRQLPEEGLKFMVYLQKENIIDESGMPKERFSAEFPKEGPSILRIQQVVRGDSAAYFCASSPPVGNEQFFGPGTRLTVL.

The chain combines TRBV4-1 with TRBJ1-1; D call uncertain. V lost 2 bases and J 4 bases, leaving 14 bases between the germline ends. Germline V gene lookup returns CDR1 MGHRA and CDR2 YSYEKL. The CDR3 is 15 amino acids. CDR3 region: CASSQLQGLGTEAFF. CDR3 bases: TGCGCCAGCAGCCAACTGCAAGGCTTGGGCACTGAAGCTTTCTTT.

The chain links TRBV5-1 to TRBJ1-6; D ambiguous. CDR1 SGHRS and CDR2 YFSETQ come from the germline V gene. Trimming cost V 1 base and J 8 bases, with 13 bases left between them. The CDR3 contains 15 residues. The CDR3 spells CASSLSGSLDSPLHF. The CDR3 nucleotides are TGCGCCAGCAGCTTGAGTGGTTCTTTGGATTCACCCCTCCACTTT.

The chain recombines TRBV12-3 or TRBV12-4 with TRBJ2-7; D unclear. This CDR3 is 13 amino acids long. V was clipped by 7 bases and J by 0 bases, with 10 bases between them. The CDR3 sequence is CASTRTTSYEQYF. The CDR3 bases are TGTGCCAGCACCAGGACCACCTCCTACGAGCAGTACTTC.

V and J are TRBV6-5 and TRBJ1-4, with TRBD1 matching over 8 bases. Per germline, CDR1 MNHEY and CDR2 SVGAGI. Trimming took 5 bases from V and 2 from J; bases not matched to a gene: 1. The CDR3 is made up of 14 amino acids. CDR3 sequence: CASSRTGTNEKLFF. The CDR3 DNA follows: TGTGCCAGCAGTCGGACAGGGACTAATGAAAAACTGTTTTTT.

This clone turned up a few times. The chain has TRBV7-2 and TRBJ2-7; TRBD2 agrees at 9 bases. Germline CDR1 is SGHTA and CDR2 is FQGNSA. The length of the CDR3 is 17 residues. Trimming at V came to 5 bases and at J to 7 bases, leaving 18 bases not matched to a gene. The CDR3 spells CASSPRFASSGTLEQYF. CDR3 nucleotide sequence: TGTGCCAGCAGCCCTAGGTTCGCGTCTAGCGGGACGTTAGAGCAGTACTTC.

The gene calls are TRBV25-1 and TRBJ1-1; D gene ambiguous. With 6 bases removed from V and 0 bases from J, the gap between germline ends came to 14 bases. The CDR3 is 15 amino acids. The germline CDR1 and CDR2 sequences are MGHDK and SYGVNS. The DNA for the CDR3 is TGTGCCAGCAGGCCAACCGGGATCCTGAACACTGAAGCTTTCTTT. As protein: CASRPTGILNTEAFF.

The V gene is TRBV6-4, the J gene TRBJ1-1, with 12 bases identical to TRBD1. The germline CDR1 and CDR2 sequences are MRHNA and SNTAGT. The CDR3 has 16 residues. V gave up 4 bases and J gave up 4 bases; unmatched junction bases: 7. This CDR3 reads CASSAGQGAAGTEAFF. For the CDR3, the DNA is TGTGCCAGCAGTGCGGGACAGGGGGCTGCGGGCACTGAAGCTTTCTTT.

The genes are TRBV9 and TRBJ2-1; D possibly corresponds to TRBD1 (6 bases). The CDR3 is 14 residues long. The ends were cut back, 2 bases at V and 7 bases at J, with 13 bases in the middle. Germline-derived CDR1 and CDR2 are SGDLS and YYNGEE. The CDR3 DNA sequence: TGTGCCAGCAGCGTCCGGACAGCCGCTAATGAGCAGTTCTTC. Translating it yields CASSVRTAANEQFF.